The rows below give T cell receptor beta chains drawn from one sample of a study of control samples from healthy donors and cancer patients. Profiled with immunoSEQ multiplex PCR; TCRdb holds only in-frame clones, not every one. The sample yields under 300,000 clones, roughly 82% seen once. Sequencing input: PBMCs. These TCRs come from a woman aged 55 to 70 with lung cancer. CDR3s include the opening cysteine and the closing phenylalanine or tryptophan. Each record gives: J gene, V gene, D gene, clone size, CDR3 protein, CDR3 DNA. A D gene is named only where the DNA matches it firmly. The size entry is marked missing in some rows and otherwise reads once, few, many or a size class.

J: TRBJ2-2
V: TRBV5-1
D: TRBD1
size: NA
CDR3: CASTGTVNTGELFF
DNA: TGCGCCAGCACCGGGACAGTAAACACCGGGGAGCTGTTTTTT

J: TRBJ1-1
V: TRBV9
D: NA
size: NA
CDR3: CASSVDPGMNTEAFF
DNA: TGTGCCAGCAGCGTAGATCCAGGAATGAACACTGAAGCTTTCTTT

J: TRBJ1-2
V: TRBV2
D: NA
size: NA
CDR3: CASSDDRPLYGYTF
DNA: TGTGCCAGCAGTGATGACAGGCCCTTATATGGCTACACCTTC

J: TRBJ2-1
V: TRBV27
D: NA
size: NA
CDR3: CASSLSGGRHNEQFF
DNA: TGTGCCAGCAGTTTGAGTGGGGGTCGGCACAATGAGCAGTTCTTC

J: TRBJ2-4
V: TRBV6-6
D: NA
size: NA
CDR3: CASATGEVLAKNIQYF
DNA: TGTGCCAGCGCAACGGGGGAGGTTTTAGCCAAAAACATTCAGTACTTC

J: TRBJ2-7
V: TRBV12-3/TRBV12-4
D: NA
size: many
CDR3: CASTRDTTYEQYF
DNA: TGTGCCAGCACCCGGGACACCACCTACGAGCAGTACTTC

J: TRBJ2-5
V: TRBV28
D: NA
size: NA
CDR3: CASSPRDLRETQYF
DNA: TGTGCCAGCAGCCCGCGGGACCTTCGAGAGACCCAGTACTTC

J: TRBJ1-6
V: TRBV11-2
D: NA
size: NA
CDR3: CASNLRGGQAASNSPLHF
DNA: TGTGCCAGCAACCTGCGGGGGGGGCAGGCGGCTTCTAATTCACCCCTCCACTTT

J: TRBJ1-2
V: TRBV19
D: NA
size: NA
CDR3: CASSLGVNYGYTF
DNA: TGTGCCAGTAGCCTTGGGGTGAACTATGGCTACACCTTC

J: TRBJ2-1
V: TRBV28
D: TRBD2
size: NA
CDR3: CASSLGLAVNEQFF
DNA: TGTGCCAGCAGTCTAGGACTAGCGGTCAATGAGCAGTTCTTC

J: TRBJ1-2
V: TRBV6-1
D: NA
size: NA
CDR3: CASSEEAGHGGGYTF
DNA: TGTGCCAGCAGTGAAGAAGCAGGGCATGGTGGTGGCTACACCTTC

J: TRBJ2-7
V: TRBV15
D: NA
size: NA
CDR3: CATSRDRASAPYEQYF
DNA: TGTGCCACCAGCAGAGATCGGGCTAGCGCTCCCTACGAGCAGTACTTC

J: TRBJ2-7
V: TRBV3-1/TRBV3-2
D: NA
size: NA
CDR3: CASSQVRGPLPTQQYF
DNA: TGTGCCAGCAGCCAAGTCCGGGGCCCCCTTCCTACGCAGCAGTACTTC

J: TRBJ2-3
V: TRBV9
D: NA
size: NA
CDR3: CASSVGVGLTDTQYF
DNA: TGTGCCAGCAGCGTAGGTGTAGGGCTAACAGATACGCAGTATTTT

J: TRBJ2-3
V: TRBV5-4
D: TRBD2
size: few
CDR3: CASSAPTSGGSHTDTQYF
DNA: TGTGCCAGCAGCGCCCCGACTAGCGGGGGGTCCCACACAGATACGCAGTATTTT

J: TRBJ2-4
V: TRBV3-1/TRBV3-2
D: TRBD2
size: NA
CDR3: CASWAGGRDIQYF
DNA: TGTGCCAGCTGGGCGGGGGGTAGAGACATTCAGTACTTC

J: TRBJ1-5
V: TRBV6-5
D: NA
size: once
CDR3: CASTLGQSNQPQHF
DNA: TGTGCCAGCACCCTCGGACAGTCCAATCAGCCCCAGCATTTT

J: TRBJ2-1
V: TRBV5-1
D: TRBD1
size: few
CDR3: CASQSGTGSYNEQFF
DNA: TGCGCCAGCCAATCCGGGACAGGCTCCTACAATGAGCAGTTCTTC

J: TRBJ1-6
V: TRBV18
D: NA
size: NA
CDR3: CASSPPRALNSPLHF
DNA: TGTGCCAGCTCACCACCGAGAGCACTAAATTCACCCCTCCACTTT

J: TRBJ1-1
V: TRBV5-1
D: NA
size: once
CDR3: CASSAMTGGTEAFF
DNA: TGCGCCAGCAGCGCGATGACGGGGGGCACTGAAGCTTTCTTT

J: TRBJ2-2
V: TRBV9
D: NA
size: NA
CDR3: CASSVGHMNTGELFF
DNA: TGTGCCAGCAGCGTAGGGCACATGAACACCGGGGAGCTGTTTTTT

J: TRBJ2-3
V: TRBV28
D: TRBD2
size: once
CDR3: CASRPSGGSGSGTDTQYF
DNA: TGTGCCAGCAGGCCTTCGGGGGGTAGCGGGAGCGGCACAGATACGCAGTATTTT

J: TRBJ1-1
V: TRBV3-1/TRBV3-2
D: NA
size: NA
CDR3: CASSQQSMNTEAFF
DNA: TGTGCCAGCAGCCAACAATCAATGAACACTGAAGCTTTCTTT

J: TRBJ1-5
V: TRBV6-5
D: NA
size: few
CDR3: CASSRVRSQPQHF
DNA: TGTGCCAGCAGTAGAGTGAGGAGTCAGCCCCAGCATTTT

J: TRBJ2-7
V: TRBV27
D: NA
size: NA
CDR3: CASSLKSGVPNEQYF
DNA: TGTGCCAGCAGTTTAAAGTCGGGAGTACCCAACGAGCAGTACTTC

J: TRBJ1-1
V: TRBV20-1
D: NA
size: NA
CDR3: CSASRGALNTEAFF
DNA: TGCAGTGCTAGTCGCGGGGCGCTTAACACTGAAGCTTTCTTT

J: TRBJ2-7
V: TRBV4-1
D: TRBD2
size: NA
CDR3: CASSQVSTSAGDSYEQYF
DNA: TGCGCCAGCAGCCAAGTATCCACCTCGGCGGGGGACTCCTACGAGCAGTACTTC

J: TRBJ2-3
V: TRBV7-8
D: TRBD2
size: NA
CDR3: CASSSQGLASTDTQYF
DNA: TGTGCCAGCAGCTCCCAGGGACTAGCAAGCACAGATACGCAGTATTTT

J: TRBJ2-5
V: TRBV7-3
D: NA
size: NA
CDR3: CASSLELQETQYF
DNA: TGTGCCAGCAGCTTAGAGCTCCAAGAGACCCAGTACTTC

J: TRBJ2-2
V: TRBV10-2
D: TRBD2
size: NA
CDR3: CASSLAGGTGELFF
DNA: TGCGCCAGCAGCCTAGCGGGAGGGACCGGGGAGCTGTTTTTT

J: TRBJ2-5
V: TRBV5-1
D: NA
size: NA
CDR3: CASSLQLLQETQYF
DNA: TGCGCCAGCAGCTTGCAACTGCTCCAAGAGACCCAGTACTTC

J: TRBJ2-2
V: TRBV9
D: TRBD2
size: NA
CDR3: CASSVEGWSSGKAGTGELFF
DNA: TGTGCCAGCAGCGTAGAAGGGTGGAGTAGCGGGAAGGCGGGTACCGGGGAGCTGTTTTTT

J: TRBJ2-5
V: TRBV11-2
D: NA
size: NA
CDR3: CASSLATPQETQYF
DNA: TGTGCCAGCAGCTTAGCGACTCCGCAAGAGACCCAGTACTTC

J: TRBJ2-7
V: TRBV7-3
D: TRBD1
size: NA
CDR3: CASSLGTGIGYEQYF
DNA: TGTGCCAGCAGCTTAGGGACAGGGATTGGCTACGAGCAGTACTTC

J: TRBJ1-6
V: TRBV6-1
D: NA
size: NA
CDR3: CASSEELGSYNSPLHF
DNA: TGTGCCAGCAGTGAAGAATTGGGGTCCTATAATTCACCCCTCCACTTT

J: TRBJ1-3
V: TRBV9
D: NA
size: few
CDR3: CASSGTSVSGNTIYF
DNA: TGTGCCAGCAGCGGAACGAGTGTGTCGGGAAACACCATATATTTT

J: TRBJ2-3
V: TRBV3-1/TRBV3-2
D: NA
size: NA
CDR3: CASSSSDGADTQYF
DNA: TGTGCCAGCAGCTCAAGTGACGGGGCCGATACGCAGTATTTT

J: TRBJ1-2
V: TRBV7-8
D: NA
size: once
CDR3: CASSLAVSANYGYTF
DNA: TGTGCCAGCAGCTTAGCTGTCAGCGCTAACTATGGCTACACCTTC

J: TRBJ2-5
V: TRBV2
D: TRBD1
size: NA
CDR3: CASSERTGGWETQYF
DNA: TGTGCCAGCAGTGAAAGGACAGGGGGTTGGGAGACCCAGTACTTC

J: TRBJ1-6
V: TRBV4-1
D: TRBD1
size: NA
CDR3: CASSQQGADYNSPLHF
DNA: TGCGCCAGCAGCCAACAGGGGGCTGATTATAATTCACCCCTCCACTTT

J: TRBJ1-1
V: TRBV11-2
D: NA
size: NA
CDR3: CASSLDSAGNTEAFF
DNA: TGTGCCAGCAGCTTAGACTCTGCGGGAAACACTGAAGCTTTCTTT

J: TRBJ1-4
V: TRBV2
D: NA
size: NA
CDR3: CASRSGPGEKLFF
DNA: TGTGCCAGCCGCTCTGGGCCCGGTGAAAAACTGTTTTTT

J: TRBJ2-7
V: TRBV6-5
D: NA
size: NA
CDR3: CASSYSRDRYEQYF
DNA: TGTGCCAGCAGTTACTCTCGGGATCGCTACGAGCAGTACTTC

J: TRBJ1-1
V: TRBV27
D: TRBD1
size: NA
CDR3: CASSFTPSGQGFVTEAFF
DNA: TGTGCCAGCAGTTTTACCCCAAGCGGACAGGGCTTTGTAACTGAAGCTTTCTTT

J: TRBJ2-7
V: TRBV28
D: NA
size: NA
CDR3: CASRHGTAGHEQYF
DNA: TGTGCCAGCAGGCACGGGACAGCGGGTCACGAGCAGTACTTC

J: TRBJ2-7
V: TRBV18
D: NA
size: NA
CDR3: CASSPGLVPYEQYF
DNA: TGTGCCAGCTCCCCGGGACTCGTCCCCTACGAGCAGTACTTC

J: TRBJ2-7
V: TRBV29-1
D: TRBD1
size: NA
CDR3: CSVARGQGREQYF
DNA: TGCAGCGTTGCGAGGGGACAGGGGCGAGAGCAGTACTTC

J: TRBJ1-2
V: TRBV3-1/TRBV3-2
D: TRBD1
size: NA
CDR3: CASSRGQGKGGYTF
DNA: TGTGCCAGCAGCCGGGGACAGGGGAAGGGCGGCTACACCTTC

J: TRBJ2-7
V: TRBV5-1
D: TRBD2
size: NA
CDR3: CASSLRPGLAGGPYEQYF
DNA: TGCGCCAGCAGCTTGCGTCCGGGACTAGCGGGAGGACCTTACGAGCAGTACTTC

J: TRBJ1-2
V: TRBV28
D: NA
size: NA
CDR3: CASSGAQSSYGYTF
DNA: TGTGCCAGCAGCGGTGCGCAGAGTAGCTATGGCTACACCTTC

J: TRBJ2-3
V: TRBV7-2
D: NA
size: NA
CDR3: CASSPGLSTDTQYF
DNA: TGTGCCAGCAGCCCGGGACTGAGCACAGATACGCAGTATTTT

J: TRBJ2-4
V: TRBV9
D: NA
size: NA
CDR3: CASSLGLGGVGNIQYF
DNA: TGTGCCAGCAGCCTCGGTCTGGGGGGAGTGGGAAACATTCAGTACTTC

J: TRBJ2-3
V: TRBV28
D: TRBD2
size: NA
CDR3: CASTSGSLTDTQYF
DNA: TGTGCCAGCACTAGCGGGAGTTTGACAGATACGCAGTATTTT

J: TRBJ1-2
V: TRBV6-5
D: NA
size: NA
CDR3: CAREHSRERNYGYTF
DNA: TGTGCCAGAGAACACTCGAGGGAAAGGAACTATGGCTACACCTTC

J: TRBJ2-3
V: TRBV9
D: TRBD2
size: NA
CDR3: CASSAGGGRFADTQYF
DNA: TGTGCCAGCTCGGCAGGAGGCGGGAGGTTCGCAGATACGCAGTATTTT